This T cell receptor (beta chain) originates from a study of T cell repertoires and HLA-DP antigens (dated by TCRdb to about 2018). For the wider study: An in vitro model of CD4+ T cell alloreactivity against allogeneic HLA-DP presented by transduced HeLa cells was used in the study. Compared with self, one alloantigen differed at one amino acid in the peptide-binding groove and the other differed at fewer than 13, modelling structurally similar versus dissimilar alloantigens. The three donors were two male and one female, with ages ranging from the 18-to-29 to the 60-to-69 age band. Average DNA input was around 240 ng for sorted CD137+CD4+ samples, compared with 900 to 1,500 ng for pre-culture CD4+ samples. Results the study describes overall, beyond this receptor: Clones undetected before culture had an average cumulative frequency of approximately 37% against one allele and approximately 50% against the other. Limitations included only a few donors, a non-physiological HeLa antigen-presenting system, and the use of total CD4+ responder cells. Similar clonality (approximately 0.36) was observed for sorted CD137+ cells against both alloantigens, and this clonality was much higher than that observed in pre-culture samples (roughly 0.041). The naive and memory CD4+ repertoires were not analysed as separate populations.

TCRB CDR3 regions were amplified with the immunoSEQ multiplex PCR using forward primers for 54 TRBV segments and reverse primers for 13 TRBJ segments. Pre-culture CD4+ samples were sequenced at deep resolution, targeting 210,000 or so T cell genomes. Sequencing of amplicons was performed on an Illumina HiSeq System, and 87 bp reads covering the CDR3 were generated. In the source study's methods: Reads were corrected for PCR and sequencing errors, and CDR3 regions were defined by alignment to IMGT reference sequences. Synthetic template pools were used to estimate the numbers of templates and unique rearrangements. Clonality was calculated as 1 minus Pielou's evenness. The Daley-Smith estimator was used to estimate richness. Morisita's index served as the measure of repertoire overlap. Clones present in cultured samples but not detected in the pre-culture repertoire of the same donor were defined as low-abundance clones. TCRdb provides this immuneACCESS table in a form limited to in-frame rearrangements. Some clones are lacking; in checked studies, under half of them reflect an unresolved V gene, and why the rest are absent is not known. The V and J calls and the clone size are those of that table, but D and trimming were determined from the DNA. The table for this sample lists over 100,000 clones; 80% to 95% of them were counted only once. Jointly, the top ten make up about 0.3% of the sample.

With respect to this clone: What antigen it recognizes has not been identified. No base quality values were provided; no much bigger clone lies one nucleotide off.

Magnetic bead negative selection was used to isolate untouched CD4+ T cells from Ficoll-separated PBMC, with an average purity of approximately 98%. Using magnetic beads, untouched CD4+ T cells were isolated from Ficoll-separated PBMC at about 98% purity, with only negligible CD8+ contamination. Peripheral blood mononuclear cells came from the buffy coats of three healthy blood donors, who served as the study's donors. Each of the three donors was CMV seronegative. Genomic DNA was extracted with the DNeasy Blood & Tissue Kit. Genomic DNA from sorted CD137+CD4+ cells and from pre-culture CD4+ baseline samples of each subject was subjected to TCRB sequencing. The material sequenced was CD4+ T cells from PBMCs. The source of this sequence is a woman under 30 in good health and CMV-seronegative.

The DNA is as follows: TGTGCCAGCAGCTTAACGATTGCGACTAGCGGTCACGAGCAGTACTTC. This encodes CASSLTIATSGHEQYF. The rearranged chain carries TRBV11-2 and TRBJ2-7, with 9 central nucleotides matching TRBD2. After removal of 2 bases from V and 5 bases from J, the junction retains 10 bases not matched to a gene. Its CDR3 holds 16 amino acids, cysteine through phenylalanine. The entry retains the CDR3 DNA only, 48 bases that are in frame from base 1. CDR1 and CDR2, looked up from the germline V gene, are SGHAT and FQNNGV. The entire variable domain, with the stretches around the CDR3 drawn from the reference TRBV11-2 and TRBJ2-7 proteins, is EAGVAQSPRYKIIEKRQSVAFWCNPISGHATLYWYQQILGQGPKLLIQFQNNGVVDDSQLPKDRFSAERLKGVDSTLKIQPAKLEDSAVYLCASSLTIATSGHEQYFGPGTRLTVT.